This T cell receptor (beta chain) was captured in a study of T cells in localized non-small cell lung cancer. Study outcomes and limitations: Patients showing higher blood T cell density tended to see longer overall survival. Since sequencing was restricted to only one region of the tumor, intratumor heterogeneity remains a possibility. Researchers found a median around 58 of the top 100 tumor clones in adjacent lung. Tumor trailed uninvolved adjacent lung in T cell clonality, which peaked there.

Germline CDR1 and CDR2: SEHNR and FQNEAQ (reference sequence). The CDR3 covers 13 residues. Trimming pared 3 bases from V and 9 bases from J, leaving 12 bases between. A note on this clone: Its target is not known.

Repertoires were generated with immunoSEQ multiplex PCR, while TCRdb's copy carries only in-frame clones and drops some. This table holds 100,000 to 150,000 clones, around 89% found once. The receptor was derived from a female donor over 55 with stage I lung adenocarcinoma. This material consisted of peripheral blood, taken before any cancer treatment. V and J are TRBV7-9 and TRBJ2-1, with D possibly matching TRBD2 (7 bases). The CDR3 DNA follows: TGTGCCAGCAGCTTTGAGGGAGGGGGTGAGCAGTTCTTC. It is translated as CASSFEGGGEQFF. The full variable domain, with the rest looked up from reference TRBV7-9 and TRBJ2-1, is DTGVSQNPRHKITKRGQNVTFRCDPISEHNRLYWYRQTLGQGPEFLTYFQNEAQLEKSRLLSDRFSAERPKGSFSTLEIQRTEQGDSAMYLCASSFEGGGEQFFGPGTRLTVL.